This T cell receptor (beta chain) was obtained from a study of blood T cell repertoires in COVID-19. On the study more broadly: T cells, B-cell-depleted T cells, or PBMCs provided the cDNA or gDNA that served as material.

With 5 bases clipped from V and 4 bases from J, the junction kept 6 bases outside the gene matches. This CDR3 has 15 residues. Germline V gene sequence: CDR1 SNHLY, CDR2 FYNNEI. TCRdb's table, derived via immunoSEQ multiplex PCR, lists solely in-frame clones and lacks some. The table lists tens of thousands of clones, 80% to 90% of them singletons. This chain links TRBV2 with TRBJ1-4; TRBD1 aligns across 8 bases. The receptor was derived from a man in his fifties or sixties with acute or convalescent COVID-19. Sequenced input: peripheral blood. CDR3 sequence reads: CASSRGTGDNEKLFF. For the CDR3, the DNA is TGTGCCAGCAGTCGGGGGACAGGAGATAATGAAAAACTGTTTTTT.